The TCR beta chain described here comes from a study of tumor-infiltrating lymphocytes in primary liver carcinoma. For the study at large: Per sample, productive TCRbeta reads numbered roughly 3.65 to 7.5 million, similar across tissue types.

Worth noting for this clonotype: The antigen is unknown.

From approximately 500 ng total RNA, TCR beta cDNA was generated with a primer in the constant region. Construction of TCR beta libraries relied on three successive nested multiplex PCR rounds employing slightly modified ARM-PCR. Running around 10 cycles apiece, the first two PCR rounds relied on TRBV1-TRBV30 forward primers together with a C-beta reverse primer. TCRdb re-analysed the multiplex PCR reads in MiXCR, keeping a single row per CDR3 protein. The table has roughly 180,000 distinct CDR3 sequences, over 45% seen once. For blood RNA, unsorted whole blood served as the source, and germline DNA was extracted too. The study's findings and limits: Blood had a significantly lower top-250-clone fraction than tumors did (p = 0.039).

Trimming stripped 2 bases from V and 1 base from J, with 8 bases between. This CDR3 region has 14 residues. The sample taken for sequencing was peripheral blood. This clonotype was obtained from a man aged 35-49 years with primary liver carcinoma and hepatitis B virus infection. This rearrangement joins TRBV12-3 or TRBV12-4 to TRBJ1-2; D is possibly TRBD1 (5 bases). CDR3 in amino acids: CASSLSQGNYGYTF. CDR3 DNA: TGTGCCAGCAGTTTATCTCAGGGTAACTATGGCTACACCTTC.